These 4 T cell receptor beta chains came from one sample sequenced in a study of cytomegalovirus exposure and HLA in healthy donors. TCRdb's table, derived via immunoSEQ multiplex PCR, lists solely in-frame clones and lacks some. The sample holds about 160,000 clones, approximately 89% seen once. Sequenced material: PBMCs. The receptors stem from a young woman in good health and CMV-seropositive.

This clone was observed once. This chain connects TRBV27 to TRBJ2-7; D gene ambiguous. Trimming left V 4 bases short and J 3 bases short, with 16 bases between. This CDR3 is built from 15 residues. The germline V gene encodes CDR1 MNHEY and CDR2 SMNVEV (reference sequence). CDR3 coding DNA: TGTGCCAGCAGTTCGGTGATCTCCAACTTCTACGAGCAGTACTTC. This translates into CASSSVISNFYEQYF.

The CDR3 DNA follows: TGTGCCAGTAGTACCATGAGCACAGATACGCAGTATTTT. Its translation: CASSTMSTDTQYF. The rearrangement joins TRBV19 to TRBJ2-3; no clear D. Germline V gives CDR1 LNHDA, CDR2 SQIVND (reference sequence). This CDR3 has 13 amino acids. The V end was cut by 4 bases, the J end by 0 bases, with 5 bases between.

This clone occurred once. The rearrangement uses TRBV2 and TRBJ2-5, with 8 bases that match TRBD1. V shed 7 bases and J 6 bases; nucleotides not matched to a gene: 4. There are 12 residues in the CDR3. The germline V gene has CDR1 SNHLY and CDR2 FYNNEI. The CDR3 nucleotides read TGTGCCAGCACCGACAGGGGTCAGACCCAGTACTTC. It yields the protein CASTDRGQTQYF.

CDR3 coding DNA: TGTGCCAGCAGGCTAGGACAGAATAATGAAAAACTGTTTTTT. It yields the protein CASRLGQNNEKLFF. The V and J genes are TRBV2 and TRBJ1-4; D perhaps matches TRBD1 (6 bases). CDR3 length: 14 residues. Deletions cut 6 bases from V and 4 bases from J, with 12 bases between. CDR1 and CDR2 (germline): SNHLY, FYNNEI.